One T cell receptor beta chain is described in this entry. The sample comes from a study of blood T cell repertoires in COVID-19. Overall study context: Both acute and convalescent COVID-19 samples were obtained from the United States, Italy and Spain. PBMCs, B-cell-depleted T cells, or T cells provided the cDNA or gDNA that made up the material.

Trimming took 3 bases from V and 0 from J, leaving 8 bases between them. Germline CDR1 SGHTA, CDR2 FQGNSA. CDR3 length: 15 residues. Some clones are missing from TCRdb's copy, which holds only in-frame ones; the method was immunoSEQ multiplex PCR. The table records over 120,000 clones, roughly 84% of them present only once. V is TRBV7-2 and J is TRBJ2-2; tentative D call: TRBD1 (5 bases). The sample consisted of peripheral blood. The sequence was collected from a man aged 60 to 75 with active or convalescent COVID-19. CDR3 sequence (DNA): TGTGCCAGCAGCTTTAAACAGGCGAACACCGGGGAGCTGTTTTTT. This codes for CASSFKQANTGELFF.